This T cell receptor (beta chain) was captured in a study of beta chain features in type 1 diabetes (dated by TCRdb to 2016 to 2019). Study-wide context: Patients and healthy donors did not differ in mean age, gender distribution, total cell number or subset yield. A total of 85 million to 140 million sorted cells were examined across all samples, and the number of cells per subset was strongly correlated with RNA yield. In the study, TCRB repertoires of sorted circulating CD4+ T cell subsets from recently diagnosed type 1 diabetes patients were compared with those of matched healthy donors. Naive and central memory subsets were obtained from all 30 or so donors, but regulatory and stem cell-like memory subsets were isolated from only 8 patients and roughly eight healthy donors. The paper's findings and limits, for the study overall: PCR may preferentially amplify shorter templates, but because patient and control samples were amplified and corrected together, any resulting skew would affect both groups equally. Type 1 diabetes patients showed a moderate but significant shortening of TCRB CDR3 length in all four CD4+ subsets. Because cDNA was sequenced instead of genomic DNA, highly expressing activated cells could be over-represented, though the groups showed no difference in activation or CD3 levels. Only small numbers of individuals were included in the HLA sub-analyses, which left unresolved whether HLA type had any influence on TCRB rearrangement. Fewer insertions and more nucleotide deletions at VDJ recombination sites were observed in patients with type 1 diabetes, implying thymic rearrangement abnormalities. Naive, central memory and regulatory TCRB repertoires appeared more similar among patients than among healthy donors.

From each donor, a single peripheral blood sample of 100 to 150 mL on average was drawn into heparinised tubes. A BD FACSAria II and a panel including CD45RO, CCR7, CD25, CD127, CD95 and CD27 were used to sort naive, central memory, regulatory and stem cell-like memory CD4+ T cells. Purity was above 95% for every sorted population. PBMCs were isolated immediately by Lymphoprep density gradient centrifugation and stained directly without culture. So that batch effects would be minimized, each experiment stained and sorted samples in pairs, pairing one healthy donor with one patient. The CDR3 sequence holds 15 residues, the cysteine and phenylalanine included. Of the read, only the CDR3 DNA is kept; its 45 bases are in frame from base 1. CDR1 is given as SGHTA and CDR2 as FQGTGA, both from the germline V gene. At the junction V is shortened by 1 base and J by 1 base, with 10 bases in between. Comment on this clone: The antigen it binds to is not known. Nothing much larger sits one base from this clone, and base qualities are not available.

The entire isolated RNA was reverse transcribed using the High Capacity cDNA Reverse Transcription Kit, and thus expressed TCRB transcripts were sequenced. Naive, central memory and regulatory T cell samples underwent deep immunoSEQ sequencing, averaging around 3.9 million total reads per sample. After sorted cells were lysed in RLT buffer, RNA was extracted with DNase-treated RNeasy Micro or Mini kits, with the choice depending on cell number. Each cell subset was processed on its own to prevent cross-contamination, while patient and healthy donor samples were processed together. TCRB sequences were amplified from cDNA with the immunoSEQ multiplex PCR, producing 87-bp fragments spanning the CDR3 region. Sequencing of the amplicons was done on the Illumina HiSeq platform. In the authors' own workflow: PCR bias was computationally corrected using synthetic template baselines, reads within Hamming distance 2 were collapsed, and singletons that could not be merged were discarded. Reads were aligned to IMGT to assign V, D and J genes, CDR3 length, and insertions or deletions at six rearrangement sites. Within each subset, clonotype counts were normalized to sorted cell number, and only after that were true diversity and Gini coefficients computed with the tcR R package. Repertoire sharing was quantified using the overlap coefficient calculated on TCRB nucleotide sequences. Out-of-frame TCRB sequences from naive cells were analyzed to stand in for the pre-selection repertoire. TCRdb holds this immuneACCESS table with in-frame rearrangements only. Some clones are missing; in checked studies, unresolved V genes explain under half, and the rest has no known cause. V, J and clone size were drawn from that table, and D and trimming were deduced from the DNA. This sample is represented by 900,000 or so clones; around a sixth of them were singletons. 0.02% to 0.03% of the sample lies in the top ten.

The TCR originated in a woman aged 18 to 35 in good health. The sequenced sample consisted of naive CD4+ T cells from blood. Explained via the paper, the cell subset or site label denotes: true naive CD4+ T cells. This sequence uses TRBV7-3 and TRBJ1-1, and TRBD1 may be the D gene, going by 5 matching bases. The encoded CDR3 is CASSLIRQTNTEAFF. The bases read TGTGCCAGCAGCTTAATAAGACAGACGAACACTGAAGCTTTCTTT.